The clone carrying this T cell receptor beta chain was picked up many times. The antigen is not known. This CDR3 region has 15 residues. Germline CDR1 is SGHTA and CDR2 is FQGNSA. The V and J ends lost 5 bases and 0 bases respectively, with 13 bases between them. These data originate in a study of T cell repertoires in cytomegalovirus infection. Study results and caveats: CMV-specific TCR beta clonotypes restricted by HLA-C were the ones dominating the ex vivo response.

TCRdb reanalysed the reads using MiXCR and keeps one entry per CDR3 protein. The sample yields fewer than 950,000 distinct CDR3 sequences, approximately 30% seen once. Sequenced material: cultured CD8+ T cells from PBMCs, taken from culture after CMV antigen stimulation. This chain joins TRBV7-2 and TRBJ1-2; a weak D match, TRBD1 (6 bases). The origin of this receptor is a human donor in good health (CMV status not recorded). Some clones in this sample may be carry-over from other donors' samples. The CDR3, as DNA: TGTGCCAGCAGCCTTGGACAGATTACTAACTATGGCTACACCTTC. It yields the protein CASSLGQITNYGYTF.